This T cell receptor beta chain was captured in a study of T cell responses to AZD1222 COVID-19 vaccine. Study information: Second-dose timings of about 4 or about 12 weeks were pooled.

Study-level results: At baseline, seropositivity was found in only a handful of AZD1222 recipients.

The CDR3 covers 13 residues. V shed 7 bases and J shed 1 base, with 9 bases lying between them. Per germline, CDR1 KGHDR and CDR2 SFDVKD. Remarks on this clone: Its matching antigen is unknown.

Here immunoSEQ multiplex PCR was the method, and the copy in TCRdb shows in-frame clones only, minus some. The sample records roughly 110,000 clones, around 81% being singletons. The material was peripheral blood, obtained on day 0 of AZD1222 vaccination. The chain couples TRBV24-1 to TRBJ1-1; tentative D call: TRBD1 (6 bases). This sequence was found in an adult in good health. The CDR3 spells CATRQGRNTEAFF. The CDR3 bases are TGTGCCACCAGACAGGGTAGGAACACTGAAGCTTTCTTT.